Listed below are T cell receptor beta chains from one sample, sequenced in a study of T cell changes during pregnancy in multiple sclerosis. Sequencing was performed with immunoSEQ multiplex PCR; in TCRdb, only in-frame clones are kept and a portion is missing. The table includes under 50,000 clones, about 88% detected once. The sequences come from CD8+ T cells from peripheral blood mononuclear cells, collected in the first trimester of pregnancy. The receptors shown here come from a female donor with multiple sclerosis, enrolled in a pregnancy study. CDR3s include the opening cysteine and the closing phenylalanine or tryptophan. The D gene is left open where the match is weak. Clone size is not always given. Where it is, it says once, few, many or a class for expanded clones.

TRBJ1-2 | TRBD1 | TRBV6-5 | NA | CASGWSGGIDYGYTF | TGTGCCAGCGGGTGGTCAGGGGGTATAGACTATGGCTACACCTTC
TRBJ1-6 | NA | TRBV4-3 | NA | CASSQYLGVDSPLHF | TGCGCCAGCAGCCAGTATCTGGGAGTGGATTCACCCCTCCACTTT
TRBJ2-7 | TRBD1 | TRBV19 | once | CASSTGQPSYEQYF | TGTGCCAGTAGTACGGGACAGCCGTCCTACGAGCAGTACTTC
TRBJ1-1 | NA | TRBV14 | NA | CASSSLSGSEMNTEAFF | TGTGCCAGCAGCAGTTTGAGTGGGAGCGAAATGAACACTGAAGCTTTCTTT
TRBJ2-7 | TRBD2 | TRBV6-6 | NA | CASSYTGTMDEQYF | TGTGCCAGCAGTTACACCGGGACTATGGACGAGCAGTACTTC
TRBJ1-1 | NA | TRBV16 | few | CASSPLAGWAFF | TGTGCCAGCAGCCCCTTGGCGGGGTGGGCTTTCTTT
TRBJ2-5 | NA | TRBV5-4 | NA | CASSPVVAQETQYF | TGTGCCAGCAGTCCGGTGGTCGCCCAAGAGACCCAGTACTTC
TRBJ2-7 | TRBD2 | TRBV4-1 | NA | CASSQGLAGDLAYEQYF | TGCGCCAGCAGCCAAGGTCTAGCGGGGGACCTTGCCTACGAGCAGTACTTC
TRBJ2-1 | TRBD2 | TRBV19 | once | CASSPVRGTSEDNEQFF | TGTGCCAGTAGCCCGGTACGTGGGACTAGCGAGGACAATGAGCAGTTCTTC
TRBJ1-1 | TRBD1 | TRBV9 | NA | CASSGQGSNTEAFF | TGTGCCAGCAGCGGACAGGGCTCTAACACTGAAGCTTTCTTT
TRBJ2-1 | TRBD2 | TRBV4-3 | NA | CASSRTSGVTPPNEQFF | TGCGCCAGCAGCCGGACTAGCGGGGTGACCCCTCCCAATGAGCAGTTCTTC
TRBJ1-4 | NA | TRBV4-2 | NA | CASSQAPIRATNEKLFF | TGTGCCAGCAGCCAAGCTCCCATCCGGGCAACTAATGAAAAACTGTTTTTT
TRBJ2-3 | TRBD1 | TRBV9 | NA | CASSVGQGLSTDTQYF | TGTGCCAGCAGCGTAGGACAGGGCCTTAGCACAGATACGCAGTATTTT
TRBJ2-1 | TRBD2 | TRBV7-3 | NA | CASSLMGGGSYNEQFF | TGTGCCAGCAGCTTAATGGGGGGGGGCTCCTACAATGAGCAGTTCTTC